The present T cell receptor (beta chain) was sequenced within a study of tumor and adjacent non-tumor tissue in lung cancer. At the level of the study: The cohort had about a dozen adenocarcinoma, a couple of squamous cell and 1 small cell patients.

No cell sorting was done before RNA was extracted from the tissue. Donors were chemotherapy-naive, newly diagnosed lung cancer surgical patients in China, August–late 2014. The V and J ends lost 5 bases and 5 bases respectively, with 12 bases between them. CDR1 is LNHNV, CDR2 YYDKDF, per germline (reference sequence). The CDR3 extends over 13 amino acids. Three rounds of nested PCR, following a modified ARM-PCR protocol, produced the TCRbeta library. TCRdb analysed the multiplex PCR reads with MiXCR anew, one entry per CDR3 protein. Here the sample spans about 110,000 distinct CDR3 sequences, approximately 87% being singletons.

This chain connects TRBV15 to TRBJ1-1; D possibly corresponds to TRBD1 (5 bases). Sequencing input: lung tumor tissue. This receptor was obtained from a man aged 65 to 79 with non-small cell lung cancer. The CDR3 region has the DNA TGTGCCACCAGCCCGAGGGGTGATACTGAAGCTTTCTTT. Encoded protein: CATSPRGDTEAFF.